The T cell receptor beta chain under discussion was sequenced for a study of cytomegalovirus exposure and HLA in healthy donors. Across the whole study: HLA-typed donors contributed around 88 million unique TCRs, which were held in an early data release. Study-level results: The number of N-insertions in an Asian-associated ancestry cluster was reportedly below the 666-donor mean in a later analysis.

In the case of this clone: Its antigen is not known.

Primers for the PCR totalled 60 Vbeta and 13 Jbeta. As originally analysed: Later, an analysis found 75 million to 90 million unique TCR beta chains, and 8.5 million to 12 million of these were shared. Method: immunoSEQ multiplex PCR; TCRdb's copy keeps in-frame clones and lacks some. V and J calls and clone size are given by that table; D and trimming were obtained from the DNA. The profile shows approximately 59,000 clones, almost 80% of them singletons. The CDR3 covers 14 residues. V lost 2 bases and J lost 4; bases outside the gene matches: 3. Germline V gene sequence: CDR1 MDHEN, CDR2 SYDVKM. The sequence was obtained from a girl aged 5-17 years in good health and CMV-seropositive. The chain couples TRBV28 to TRBJ1-2; 8 bases are shared with TRBD1. The sample taken for sequencing was PBMCs. The CDR3 region has the DNA TGTGCCAGCAGTTTACCCGGACAGGGCTATGGCTACACCTTC. Translation gives CASSLPGQGYGYTF.